The 15 T cell receptor beta chains presented below share a single source sample, sequenced in a study of blood T cell repertoires in COVID-19. Method: immunoSEQ multiplex PCR; TCRdb's copy keeps in-frame clones and lacks some. The data show 130,000 to 150,000 clones, approximately 90% seen once. The specimen sequenced was peripheral blood. These receptors all come from a woman aged 45-59 years with active or convalescent COVID-19.

The V call is TRBV10-3, the J call TRBJ2-2; perhaps TRBD1 as D (6 bases). The CDR3 runs to 15 residues. Germline CDR1 reads ENHRY; CDR2 reads SYGVKD. V lost 3 bases to trimming and J lost 3 bases, with 11 bases between them. CDR3 loop: CAISERDKHTGELFF. As DNA, the CDR3 is TGTGCCATCAGTGAAAGGGACAAACACACCGGGGAGCTGTTTTTT.

The CDR3 sequence: CAWSVSYEQFF. As DNA, the CDR3 is TGTGCCTGGAGTGTAAGCTATGAGCAGTTCTTC. The chain links TRBV30 to TRBJ2-1; D is unresolved. CDR1 is GTSNPN, CDR2 SVGIG, per germline (reference sequence). This CDR3 is 11 amino acids long. V was pared by 0 bases and J by 8 bases, with 5 bases between. The variable domain in full, completed from reference TRBV30 and TRBJ2-1, reads SQTIHQWPATLVQPVGSPLSLECTVEGTSNPNLYWYRQAAGRGLQLLFYSVGIGQISSEVPQNLSASRPQDRQFILSSKKLLLSDSGFYLCAWSVSYEQFFGPGTRLTVL.

The J gene is TRBJ2-5, the V gene TRBV7-2, with TRBD2 matching over 9 bases. Germline loops: CDR1 SGHTA, CDR2 FQGNSA. This CDR3 has 16 amino acids. With 1 base clipped from V and 1 base from J, the junction kept 4 bases outside the gene matches. The DNA for the CDR3 is TGTGCCAGCAGCTTAGGGGCAGCGGGAGGCCAAGAGACCCAGTACTTC. Its protein is CASSLGAAGGQETQYF.

The chain is built from TRBV5-4 and TRBJ2-3; the match to TRBD2 covers 13 bases. The CDR3 extends over 16 amino acids. V was clipped by 4 bases and J by 2 bases; unmatched bases: 4. Germline V lookup: CDR1 SGHNT, CDR2 YYREEE (reference sequence). CDR3 sequence: CASSLGTSGVTDTQYF. The CDR3 nucleotides read TGTGCCAGCAGCCTAGGGACTAGCGGGGTCACAGATACGCAGTATTTT.

V is TRBV7-8 and J is TRBJ1-1, with D tentatively TRBD1 (5 bases). The germline V and J ends were trimmed by 0 bases and 0 bases, with 8 bases remaining between them. This CDR3 has 15 residues. Per germline, CDR1 SGHVS and CDR2 FQNEAQ. The CDR3 nucleotides read TGTGCCAGCAGCTTAGCCGGACATATGAACACTGAAGCTTTCTTT. Protein sequence: CASSLAGHMNTEAFF.

This chain joins TRBV19 and TRBJ2-1; the match to TRBD1 covers 8 bases. Germline V CDR1 and CDR2: LNHDA, SQIVND (reference sequence). The CDR3 covers 15 residues. J was trimmed by 6 bases and V by 5 bases; bases with no gene match: 9. CDR3 protein: CASSRQGPSSNEQFF. CDR3 nucleotide sequence: TGTGCCAGTAGTCGACAGGGGCCTTCGAGCAATGAGCAGTTCTTC.

The chain carries TRBV6-5 and TRBJ2-5, with 11 bases lining up with TRBD1. The V and J ends lost 2 bases and 4 bases, in that order; junction bases with no gene match: 0. The CDR3 is 14 amino acids. Germline-derived CDR1 and CDR2 are MNHEY and SVGAGI. CDR3 region: CASSYGTGGETQYF. In DNA, the CDR3 is TGTGCCAGCAGTTACGGGACAGGGGGAGAGACCCAGTACTTC.

V is TRBV9 and J is TRBJ2-3, with TRBD2 matching over 10 bases. This CDR3 region has 16 residues. Germline lookup yields CDR1 SGDLS and CDR2 YYNGEE. V gave up 1 base and J gave up 4 bases; unmatched junction bases: 6. The CDR3 bases are TGTGCCAGCAGCGTAAGAACTAGCGGGAAGTCAGATACGCAGTATTTT. Translation: CASSVRTSGKSDTQYF.

The chain uses TRBV10-3 and TRBJ2-2, with D possibly TRBD2 on 5 matching bases. Trimming took off 3 bases at V and 6 bases at J, with 8 bases between the two ends. Germline-derived CDR1 and CDR2 are ENHRY and SYGVKD. This CDR3 is built from 13 residues. The CDR3 bases are TGTGCCATCAGTGACCGAGGGCCCGGGGAGCTGTTTTTT. Translated, it gives CAISDRGPGELFF.

This sequence joins TRBV5-6 and TRBJ2-3; possibly TRBD2 for D (5 bases). Germline CDR1 and CDR2: SGHDT and YYEEEE. The V gene lost 7 bases and the J gene lost 2 bases, with 11 bases spanning the gap. This CDR3 has 13 amino acids. The chain's CDR3 is CASYPGNTDTQYF. For the CDR3, the DNA is TGTGCCAGCTATCCGGGGAACACAGATACGCAGTATTTT.

The genes are TRBV28 and TRBJ2-1, with 11 positions matching TRBD2. This CDR3 has 16 residues. The V segment lost 5 bases and the J segment 4 bases; nucleotides outside the gene matches: 7. Germline V gene lookup returns CDR1 MDHEN and CDR2 SYDVKM. DNA for the CDR3: TGTGCCAGCAGTCTGCCGGGACTAGCGGAATACAATGAGCAGTTCTTC. It yields the protein CASSLPGLAEYNEQFF.

The chain combines TRBV4-1 with TRBJ2-5, with D maybe TRBD2 (5 bases). Germline V gives CDR1 MGHRA, CDR2 YSYEKL. Trimming removed 2 bases at V and 9 bases at J, with 16 bases between. The CDR3 loop spans 14 amino acids. The CDR3 region is CASSQFLAPGAQYF. For the CDR3, the DNA is TGCGCCAGCAGCCAATTCCTAGCTCCTGGGGCCCAGTACTTC.

The V call is TRBV4-1, the J call TRBJ2-5; 10 bases align to TRBD2. The CDR3 runs 17 residues. The germline V gene encodes CDR1 MGHRA and CDR2 YSYEKL. V dropped 3 bases and J dropped 1; count of bases not matched to a gene: 8. CDR3 residues: CASSQATSGEIQETQYF. The CDR3 DNA is TGCGCCAGCAGCCAGGCTACTAGCGGGGAGATCCAAGAGACCCAGTACTTC.

The chain links TRBV7-3 to TRBJ2-3; 11 bases map to TRBD2. V gave up 0 bases and J gave up 6 bases; unmatched junction bases: 5. This CDR3 has 16 amino acids. Germline V gives CDR1 SGHTA, CDR2 FQGTGA. The CDR3 loop reads CASSLTLAGEGDTQYF. The CDR3 DNA reads as TGTGCCAGCAGCTTAACACTAGCGGGGGAGGGGGATACGCAGTATTTT.

This chain connects TRBV6-5 to TRBJ1-6, with 7 bases that match TRBD1. Trimming took 4 bases from V and 7 from J; bases not matched to a gene: 7. This CDR3 region has 15 residues. The germline gives CDR1 MNHEY, CDR2 SVGAGI. The CDR3, as DNA: TGTGCCAGCAGTTTATCCGGGACAGAGAATTCACCCCTCCACTTT. Amino acids: CASSLSGTENSPLHF.